The sequence of this T cell receptor (beta chain) was determined in a study of human thymus T cells. V was clipped by 0 bases and J by 7 bases, with 4 bases between them. Germline assignment: CDR1 SGDLS and CDR2 YYNGEE. The CDR3 covers 12 residues. TCRdb's copy holds only in-frame clones and misses some; the assay was immunoSEQ multiplex PCR. The sample yields some 130,000 clones, more than 90% seen once. Study-level points and caveats: Related work found strong thymic repertoire overlap between unrelated individuals. Thymic and blood repertoires appeared to show biased V and J gene usage.

About this clone: Its matching antigen is unknown.

Resections from corrective heart surgery supplied the thymus tissue. Having surgery to correct congenital heart defects, healthy Finnish infants acted as the donors. This TCR derives from a boy younger than two with a congenital heart defect but otherwise immunologically healthy. Sequencing was performed on thymus tissue. The chain carries TRBV9 and TRBJ2-2; D not resolved. The chain's CDR3 is CASSVGGGELFF. CDR3 nucleotide sequence: TGTGCCAGCAGCGTAGGTGGCGGGGAGCTGTTTTTT. Full variable domain (missing parts from reference TRBV9 and TRBJ2-2): DSGVTQTPKHLITATGQRVTLRCSPRSGDLSVYWYQQSLDQGLQFLIQYYNGEERAKGNILERFSAQQFPDLHSELNLSSLELGDSALYFCASSVGGGELFFGEGSRLTVL.